Listed here are 21 T cell receptor beta chains from one sample, sequenced in a study of regulatory T cells in long-lasting Graves disease. Library construction for TCR beta used iRepertoire HTBI primers and Arm-PCR of CDR3 regions. TCRdb passed the multiplex PCR reads through MiXCR, listing each CDR3 protein once. This table has about 210,000 distinct CDR3 sequences, 15% to 20% appearing once. The time point is: newly diagnosed GD, antithyroid drugs for less than 3 months. Following extraction of RNA from PBMCs, that RNA was used to make the TCR library. These data were also filed under a second study, of T cells in Graves' hyperthyroidism and ophthalmopathy.

The specimen comprised peripheral blood mononuclear cells (PBMCs), sampled at new diagnosis, from a patient treated with antithyroid drugs. The source is a woman under 40 with Graves disease.

This clonotype occurred many times. The rearrangement uses TRBV7-6 and TRBJ2-1, with TRBD2 matching over 15 bases. The ends lost 0 bases at V and 2 bases at J; junction bases unmatched: 2. The CDR3 loop spans 18 amino acids. CDR1 and CDR2 (germline): SGHVS, FNYEAQ. Here the CDR3 reads CASSLAGLAGGPYNEQFF. The CDR3 DNA follows: TGTGCCAGCAGCTTAGCCGGACTAGCGGGAGGGCCCTACAATGAGCAGTTCTTC. Variable domain in full (rest from reference TRBV7-6 and TRBJ2-1): GAGVSQSPRYKVTKRGQDVALRCDPISGHVSLYWYRQALGQGPEFLTYFNYEAQQDKSGLPNDRFSAERPEGSISTLTIQRTEQRDSAMYRCASSLAGLAGGPYNEQFFGPGTRLTVL.

This clonotype showed up many times. As DNA, the CDR3 is TGTGCCAGCTCACCAGGGGGGGGCTCCTACGAGCAGTACTTC. This gives the protein CASSPGGGSYEQYF. The V and J genes are TRBV18 and TRBJ2-7; 7 nucleotides line up with TRBD2. Trimming cost V 2 bases and J 0 bases; bases outside gene matches: 1. The CDR3 runs 14 residues. Germline CDR1 is KGHSH and CDR2 is LQKENI.

The chain combines TRBV10-3 with TRBJ2-7; 7 nucleotides line up with TRBD1. J was trimmed by 2 bases and V by 4 bases; bases with no gene match: 5. Per germline, CDR1 ENHRY and CDR2 SYGVKD. This CDR3 region has 14 residues. The CDR3 sequence: CAISGGTAPYEQYF. CDR3 nucleotide sequence: TGTGCCATCAGTGGGGGGACAGCCCCCTACGAGCAGTACTTC.

For this clonotype: An end of the junction does not agree with germline; a read error may underlie this. CDR3 amino acids: CASSLGGQYNEQLF. CDR3 nucleotides: TGCGCCAGCAGCTTGGGGGGACAATACAATGAGCAGCTCTTC. The V call is TRBV5-1, the J call TRBJ2-1, with TRBD1 as a possible D gene (6 bases). The length of the CDR3 is 14 residues. Per the germline V gene, CDR1 is SGHRS and CDR2 is YFSETQ.

This clonotype appeared many times. The CDR3 is CAWSAETGTGINYGYTF. The DNA of the CDR3 is TGTGCCTGGAGTGCGGAGACCGGGACAGGGATTAACTATGGCTACACCTTC. The rearrangement uses TRBV30 and TRBJ1-2; the match to TRBD1 covers 9 bases. Looked up from germline, CDR1 is GTSNPN and CDR2 is SVGIG (reference sequence). The CDR3 length is 17 residues. The ends lost 1 base at V and 1 base at J; junction bases unmatched: 10.

This clonotype has a count of ten or more. This sequence joins TRBV28 and TRBJ1-2; unclear D gene. The V and J ends lost 6 bases and 6 bases respectively, with 14 bases between them. CDR1 and CDR2 (germline): MDHEN, SYDVKM. There are 13 residues in the CDR3. The CDR3 region has the DNA TGTGCCAGCAGGACGTCGATAAATAATGGCTACACCTTC. Residues: CASRTSINNGYTF.

This clonotype occurred many times. CDR3 in amino acids: CASKVDRVGQPQHF. Here the CDR3 DNA reads TGTGCCAGTAAAGTCGACAGGGTCGGTCAGCCCCAGCATTTT. V gene TRBV19 combines with J gene TRBJ1-5; 7 bases are a match to TRBD1. Germline trimming cut 7 bases from V and 6 bases from J; bases unmatched to any gene: 9. This CDR3 has 14 residues. The germline gives CDR1 LNHDA, CDR2 SQIVND (reference sequence).

In this sample, this clonotype turned up many times. This sequence joins TRBV5-5 and TRBJ1-3, with 8 bases fitting TRBD1. The germline CDR1 and CDR2 sequences are SGHKS and YYEKEE (reference sequence). This CDR3 is 15 amino acids long. Trimming took 0 bases from V and 4 from J; bases not matched to a gene: 3. In DNA form, the CDR3 reads TGTGCCAGCAGCTTGGCAGGGGGCGAGGGAAACACCATATATTTT. Its protein product is CASSLAGGEGNTIYF.

On this clonotype itself: A far larger clone is just one base off, so this is likely a read error. V usage is TRBV20-1 and J usage is TRBJ2-4; 11 bases are shared with TRBD2. The length of the CDR3 is 18 residues. Germline V gene data show CDR1 as DFQATT and CDR2 as SNEGSKA (reference sequence). The CDR3 nucleotides are TGCAGTGCTAGAGATACCCTCGGGACTAGCGGCCGTTACAATGAGCAGCTCTTC. Protein product: CSARDTLGTSGRYNEQLF.

This chain joins TRBV4-2 and TRBJ1-1; unclear D gene. The CDR3 runs to 13 residues. The germline CDR1 and CDR2 sequences are LGHNA and YNFKEQ. Trimming shortened V by 6 bases and J by 4 bases, and 12 bases separated the two germline ends. The CDR3 loop is CASSPGPPTEAFF. DNA for the CDR3: TGTGCCAGCAGTCCAGGACCGCCCACTGAAGCTTTCTTT.

This clonotype was seen repeatedly, ten times or more. The chain has TRBV11-1 and TRBJ2-1; the D gene is possibly TRBD2 (5 bases). The CDR3 extends over 13 amino acids. The germline V and J ends were trimmed by 0 bases and 7 bases, with 7 bases remaining between them. The germline V gene encodes CDR1 SGHAT and CDR2 FQDESV (reference sequence). CDR3 nucleotide sequence: TGTGCCAGCAGCTTAGCCCGACTAAATGAGCAGTTCTTC. Translating it yields CASSLARLNEQFF.

This clonotype was seen at least ten times. The rearrangement joins TRBV19 to TRBJ2-7; 7 nucleotides agree with TRBD2. The ends lost 3 bases at V and 3 bases at J; junction bases unmatched: 2. This CDR3 region has 13 residues. Germline CDR1 reads LNHDA; CDR2 reads SQIVND (reference sequence). In nucleotides, the CDR3 is TGTGCCAGTAGTATTACTAGCGACTACGAGCAGTACTTC. It specifies CASSITSDYEQYF.

This clonotype showed up many times. This chain links TRBV4-1 with TRBJ1-5, with TRBD1 identical over 7 bases. The CDR3 totals 16 residues. Germline CDR1 MGHRA, CDR2 YSYEKL. Losses at the gene ends were 0 bases for V and 4 bases for J; bases not matched to a gene: 6. Here the CDR3 DNA reads TGCGCCAGCAGCCAAGACGAGGGGGCTTGGAATCAGCCCCAGCATTTT. Its protein product is CASSQDEGAWNQPQHF.

The rearrangement joins TRBV5-1 to TRBJ2-3; D is ambiguous. V was trimmed by 4 bases and J by 2 bases, leaving 8 bases between them. This CDR3 is built from 13 residues. CDR1 is SGHRS, CDR2 YFSETQ, per germline. The CDR3: CASSVLTTDTQYF. CDR3 nucleotide sequence: TGCGCCAGCAGCGTCTTGACCACAGATACGCAGTATTTT.

The sample holds many counts of this clonotype. The chain recombines TRBV28 with TRBJ1-1; D is unresolved. The V and J ends lost 5 bases and 0 bases respectively, with 25 bases between them. CDR3 length equals 19 residues. Germline CDR1 reads MDHEN; CDR2 reads SYDVKM. The CDR3: CASSPPGWAANALNTEAFF. The DNA for the CDR3 is TGTGCCAGCAGTCCCCCCGGTTGGGCAGCAAACGCCTTGAACACTGAAGCTTTCTTT.

This clonotype was recorded at least ten times. This rearrangement joins TRBV30 to TRBJ2-7; 7 positions match TRBD2. This CDR3 contains 14 residues. The germline CDR1 and CDR2 sequences are GTSNPN and SVGIG (reference sequence). The trim removed 0 bases at V and 4 bases at J, leaving 6 bases unmatched. DNA of the CDR3: TGTGCCTGGAGTGTACCTGGCGGGAGTTACGAGCAGTACTTC. This translates into CAWSVPGGSYEQYF.

This clonotype came up many times. This chain joins TRBV7-9 and TRBJ2-3, with TRBD2 identical over 10 bases. The germline V gene encodes CDR1 SEHNR and CDR2 FQNEAQ (reference sequence). There are 14 residues in the CDR3. V shed 5 bases and J 4 bases; nucleotides not matched to a gene: 3. CDR3 sequence (DNA): TGTGCCAGCAGCCAGACTAGCGGGTCAGATACGCAGTATTTT. Amino acid sequence: CASSQTSGSDTQYF.

This chain connects TRBV28 to TRBJ2-7; 7 bases map to TRBD2. With 8 bases clipped from V and 5 bases from J, the junction kept 9 bases outside the gene matches. CDR3 length equals 13 residues. Looked up from germline, CDR1 is MDHEN and CDR2 is SYDVKM. CDR3 sequence: CASFETSIHEQYF. CDR3 nucleotide sequence: TGTGCCAGCTTCGAGACTAGCATCCACGAGCAGTACTTC. Drawing the rest from reference TRBV28 and TRBJ2-7, the complete variable domain is DVKVTQSSRYLVKRTGEKVFLECVQDMDHENMFWYRQDPGLGLRLIYFSYDVKMKEKGDIPEGYSVSREKKERFSLILESASTNQTSMYLCASFETSIHEQYFGPGTRLTVT.

The table lists this clonotype with a count of one. This sequence joins TRBV5-1 and TRBJ2-5; a possible D gene is TRBD2 (5 bases). V was pared by 1 base and J by 3 bases, with 13 bases between. CDR1 is SGHRS, CDR2 YFSETQ, per germline. This CDR3 has 15 residues. CDR3 region: CASSLQVGDKETQYF. The CDR3, as DNA: TGCGCCAGCAGCTTGCAGGTGGGAGACAAAGAGACCCAGTACTTC.

This clonotype has ten or more counts. The V and J genes are TRBV19 and TRBJ2-3, with 10 bases matching TRBD2. This CDR3 is built from 15 residues. Looked up from germline, CDR1 is LNHDA and CDR2 is SQIVND (reference sequence). V was pared by 4 bases and J by 2 bases, with 3 bases of the junction left unmatched. CDR3 bases: TGTGCCAGTAGTACCCTAGCGGGGGCCACAGATACGCAGTATTTT. This encodes CASSTLAGATDTQYF.

The J gene is TRBJ2-7, the V gene TRBV27, with TRBD2 matching 7 bases. The CDR3 totals 15 residues. Per the germline V gene, CDR1 is MNHEY and CDR2 is SMNVEV (reference sequence). V gave up 2 bases and J gave up 5 bases; unmatched junction bases: 9. The CDR3 DNA reads as TGTGCCAGCAGTTTAGGAGGGGACTACTACAACGAGCAGTACTTC. Translated: CASSLGGDYYNEQYF.